Below, 23 T cell receptor beta chains from the same sample are listed, as sequenced in a study of blood T cells in healthy people across ages. With a J-beta primer mix and a sample-barcoded 5' primer, a second PCR ran about 7 to 12 cycles. MiXCR, run by TCRdb on the 5' RACE reads, gives a single entry per CDR3 protein. The sample consists of hundreds of thousands of distinct CDR3 sequences, 45% to 50% of them appearing once. Sequenced: blood. The receptors originated from a man aged 25 to 40 in good health.

The chain couples TRBV3-1 to TRBJ1-5, with a weak D call TRBD1 (6 bases). Between the trimmed V and J ends, which lost 3 bases and 4 bases, there was a span of 13 bases. This CDR3 has 15 amino acids. The V gene's germline CDR1 is LGHDT and CDR2 YNNKEL (reference sequence). CDR3 DNA sequence: TGTGCCAGCAGCCAGAAGACAGGACCAAATCAGCCCCAGCATTTT. It is translated as CASSQKTGPNQPQHF.

This chain connects TRBV24-1 to TRBJ2-6, with D unclear. From germline, CDR1 is KGHDR and CDR2 SFDVKD. The CDR3 extends over 15 amino acids. V lost 9 bases and J 1 base, leaving 12 bases between the germline ends. CDR3 sequence reads: CATAMTSSGANVLTF. The CDR3 region has the DNA TGTGCCACCGCAATGACCTCATCTGGGGCCAACGTCCTGACTTTC.

The chain combines TRBV6-1 with TRBJ2-7; D may be TRBD1 or TRBD2 (5 bases each). Germline V gives CDR1 MNHNS, CDR2 SASEGT. CDR3 length: 14 amino acids. V dropped 6 bases and J dropped 6 bases, with 18 bases sitting between them. CDR3 amino acids: CASSGDGYSGEQYF. The CDR3 DNA follows: TGTGCCAGCAGCGGGGACGGATATTCGGGCGAGCAGTACTTC.

This clonotype was counted between two and nine times. The gene calls are TRBV4-1 and TRBJ2-3, with 9 bases lining up with TRBD1. J lost 6 bases, V lost 4 bases, and 8 bases had no gene match. This CDR3 has 15 amino acids. From germline, CDR1 is MGHRA and CDR2 YSYEKL. The CDR3 reads CASSPGQGRVDTQYF. CDR3 bases: TGCGCCAGCAGCCCTGGACAGGGGAGGGTCGATACGCAGTATTTT.

This sequence joins TRBV14 and TRBJ2-1; no firm D call. The germline V gene encodes CDR1 SGHDN and CDR2 FVKESK. V lost 8 bases and J 5 bases, leaving 13 bases between the germline ends. The CDR3 covers 13 residues. CDR3 sequence reads: CASQEIPDNEQFF. The CDR3 DNA sequence: TGTGCCAGCCAGGAAATCCCGGACAATGAGCAGTTCTTC.

This chain joins TRBV11-2 and TRBJ1-2; the D is unclear. The germline gives CDR1 SGHAT, CDR2 FQNNGV. This CDR3 has 16 residues. Trimming took off 4 bases at V and 0 bases at J, with 15 bases between the two ends. This chain's CDR3 is CASSSLKRSTNYGYTF. CDR3 coding DNA: TGTGCCAGCAGCTCGCTAAAACGGAGCACTAACTATGGCTACACCTTC.

This clonotype was picked up a small number of times. The rearrangement links TRBV4-3 to TRBJ2-1; TRBD1 might be the D (6 bases). The germline V gene has CDR1 LGHNA and CDR2 YSLEER. The CDR3 consists of 16 residues. The germline V and J ends were trimmed by 6 bases and 0 bases, with 15 bases remaining between them. CDR3 nucleotide sequence: TGCGCCAGCAGTCCTACCCTGGGGGCCTCCTACAATGAGCAGTTCTTC. Protein product: CASSPTLGASYNEQFF.

Comments on this clonotype: The junction differs from germline at one of its ends, possibly a read error. V is TRBV20-1 and J is TRBJ2-1, with TRBD2 identical over 7 bases. From germline, CDR1 is DFQATT and CDR2 SNEGSKA (reference sequence). There are 17 residues in the CDR3. The CDR3: CSARDSGGGGSYNEQFF. The DNA for the CDR3 is TGTAGTGCTAGAGATTCAGGCGGGGGAGGGTCCTACAATGAGCAGTTCTTC.

The sample holds a few counts of this clonotype. This chain links TRBV6-2 or TRBV6-3 with TRBJ2-1, with 7 bases fitting TRBD1. Germline lookup yields CDR1 MNHEY and CDR2 SVGEGT. V lost 1 base, J lost 3 bases, and 6 bases stayed unmatched. This CDR3 spans 16 amino acids. Here the CDR3 reads CASSYYLGTDYNEQFF. The DNA of the CDR3 is TGTGCCAGCAGTTACTACCTCGGGACAGACTACAATGAGCAGTTCTTC.

V is TRBV10-3 and J is TRBJ1-4; TRBD1 is a possible D gene (6 bases). The V gene lost 2 bases and the J gene lost 7 bases, with 14 bases spanning the gap. The CDR3 has 15 residues. Germline V gives CDR1 ENHRY, CDR2 SYGVKD. CDR3 DNA: TGTGCCATCAGTGAGGCGTCGGGGGCGCGTGAAAAACTGTTTTTT. The encoded protein is CAISEASGAREKLFF.

The chain has TRBV7-9 and TRBJ2-3, with 8 bases identical to TRBD1. V was clipped by 5 bases and J by 1 base; unmatched bases: 8. The CDR3 length is 16 residues. CDR1 SEHNR and CDR2 FQNEAQ come from the germline V gene (reference sequence). The CDR3: CASSPAGDRRTDTQYF. Written as DNA, the CDR3 is TGTGCCAGCAGCCCAGCCGGGGACAGGCGCACAGATACGCAGTATTTT.

The chain uses TRBV6-6 and TRBJ2-7, with 9 bases fitting TRBD1. The CDR3 is made up of 15 amino acids. J gave up 7 bases and V 5 bases, and 12 bases lay outside the gene matches. In germline, CDR1 is MNHNY, CDR2 SVGAGI (reference sequence). CDR3 nucleotides: TGTGCCAGCAGTGGAGGGGACAGGGACTACAATGAGCAGTACTTC. Residues: CASSGGDRDYNEQYF.

This chain connects TRBV6-6 to TRBJ1-1; weak D call: TRBD1 (5 bases). CDR1 and CDR2 from the germline V gene are MNHNY and SVGAGI (reference sequence). Trimming pared 3 bases from V and 1 base from J, leaving 15 bases between. CDR3 length: 16 amino acids. CDR3 sequence: CASSYHPGTANTEAFF. For the CDR3, the DNA is TGTGCCAGCAGTTATCACCCTGGGACGGCGAACACTGAAGCTTTCTTT.

This clonotype was observed once. This chain links TRBV20-1 with TRBJ1-2; D not resolved. V gave up 3 bases and J gave up 5 bases, with 10 bases separating them. This CDR3 has 12 amino acids. CDR1 and CDR2 from the germline V gene are DFQATT and SNEGSKA (reference sequence). CDR3 coding DNA: TGCAGTGCTAGCCCTCACGGGTATGGCTACACCTTC. This encodes CSASPHGYGYTF.

V usage is TRBV20-1 and J usage is TRBJ1-5; D remains ambiguous. Trimming cost V 5 bases and J 5 bases, with 16 bases left between them. The CDR3 covers 14 residues. In germline, CDR1 is DFQATT, CDR2 SNEGSKA (reference sequence). CDR3 in amino acids: CSASASETYQPQHF. The CDR3 DNA sequence: TGCAGTGCTTCCGCTTCTGAAACCTATCAGCCCCAGCATTTT.

This clonotype came up a few times. This chain joins TRBV6-5 and TRBJ2-4; 10 bases line up with TRBD2. The better agreement between TRBJ2-7 and the DNA end casts doubt on the J call. The length of the CDR3 is 17 residues. The V gene's germline CDR1 is MNHEY and CDR2 SVGAGI. As DNA, the CDR3 is TGTGCCAGCAGTTCTGCTTCCGGGACTAGCGTCATTTACGAGCAGTACTTC. Its protein is CASSSASGTSVIYEQYF.

The chain recombines TRBV9 with TRBJ2-3, with TRBD2 as a possible D gene (6 bases). The CDR3 has 18 amino acids. V lost 3 bases to trimming and J lost 6 bases, with 26 bases between them. In germline, CDR1 is SGDLS, CDR2 YYNGEE. The CDR3 spells CASSEPMAGVAGGDTQYF. Written as DNA, the CDR3 is TGTGCCAGCAGCGAACCCATGGCTGGGGTAGCCGGAGGGGATACGCAGTATTTT.

V usage is TRBV7-2 and J usage is TRBJ1-2; TRBD1 might be the D (5 bases). V was pared by 5 bases and J by 8 bases, with 15 bases between. Germline assignment: CDR1 SGHTA and CDR2 FQGNSA. The CDR3 consists of 13 residues. The CDR3 spells CASSRPGLRGYTF. DNA of the CDR3: TGTGCCAGCAGCCGACCGGGACTTAGGGGCTACACCTTC.

The chain joins TRBV6-6 to TRBJ1-5; D remains ambiguous. With 2 bases removed from V and 0 bases from J, the gap between germline ends came to 5 bases. This CDR3 comprises 14 residues. The germline CDR1 and CDR2 sequences are MNHNY and SVGAGI (reference sequence). This CDR3 is CASSYLNSNQPQHF. In DNA form, the CDR3 reads TGTGCCAGCAGTTACCTTAATAGCAATCAGCCCCAGCATTTT.

The V and J genes are TRBV24-1 and TRBJ2-7; 9 bases fit TRBD1. This CDR3 spans 14 amino acids. V trimming: 7 bases; J trimming: 5 bases; junction bases outside the gene matches: 8. Germline V lookup: CDR1 KGHDR, CDR2 SFDVKD. In DNA, the CDR3 is TGTGCCACCAGCCGATCCGGGACAGGGAACGAGCAGTACTTC. The encoded protein is CATSRSGTGNEQYF.

This clonotype was picked up many times. V gene TRBV2 combines with J gene TRBJ1-1; a weak D match, TRBD1 (6 bases). Germline V gene sequence: CDR1 SNHLY, CDR2 FYNNEI. Trimming took 6 bases from V and 2 from J, leaving 10 bases between them. The CDR3 consists of 13 residues. CDR3: CASSGGRNTEAFF. CDR3 coding DNA: TGTGCCAGCAGCGGGGGCAGAAACACTGAAGCTTTCTTT.

This clonotype came up many times. At one end, the junction sequence differs from germline, possibly due to a read error. The rearrangement joins TRBV5-1 to TRBJ1-2, with 8 bases aligning to TRBD1. CDR1 is SGHRS and CDR2 is YFSETQ in the germline V gene. This CDR3 contains 14 residues. Here the CDR3 reads CASSLAGGDYGYTF. The CDR3 nucleotides read TGTGCCAGCAGTTTGGCAGGGGGCGACTATGGCTACACCTTC.

This clonotype was seen a handful of times. The chain joins TRBV27 to TRBJ2-3; tentative D call: TRBD1 (6 bases). V gave up 6 bases and J gave up 3 bases, with 16 bases separating them. Germline V gives CDR1 MNHEY, CDR2 SMNVEV (reference sequence). This CDR3 has 15 amino acids. As DNA, the CDR3 is TGTGCCAGCAGGCCTGGGGGCCTACTAACAGATACGCAGTATTTT. Amino acids: CASRPGGLLTDTQYF.